This section outlines one TCR beta chain sequence together with its context. The data belong to a study of memory CD4+ T cells and cytomegalovirus serostatus. Single viable CD3+CD4+CD8-CD45RO+ cells were sorted as the memory CD4+ T cells. Per the study methods: Out-of-frame sequences were removed, leaving about 2,300,000 distinct TCRbeta sequences. Measured with immunoSEQ multiplex PCR; TCRdb has only the in-frame clones, and not every one. The DNA gave D and trimming, while V, J and clone size come from that table. The sample lists 50,000 to 65,000 clones, 83% occurring once. V lost 0 bases to trimming and J lost 0 bases, with 15 bases between them. CDR3 length equals 17 residues. Per germline, CDR1 SGHTS and CDR2 YDEGEE.

The sequenced sample consisted of memory CD4+ T cells from blood. The sequence derives from an adult in good health and CMV-seropositive. The rearrangement joins TRBV5-8 to TRBJ1-2; D not resolved. The CDR3 nucleotides read TGTGCCAGCAGCTTGGACAGTCTAAATGGAGCTAACTATGGCTACACCTTC. It encodes CASSLDSLNGANYGYTF.